This record looks at one T cell receptor (beta chain) sequence and its context. The antigen is not known. This sample stems from a study of CD4 T cells in relation to SARS-CoV-2 and coronaviruses. Study information: PBMCs were cultured with antigen for roughly 9 days before TCR beta sequencing.

Naive and memory CD4+ T cells were cultured with CEF, then survey-sequenced. Profiled with immunoSEQ multiplex PCR; TCRdb holds only in-frame clones, not every one. Of 35,000 to 40,000 clones in the sample, around 82% were seen once. Study-level results: Approximately 65% of donors had memory CD4+ clonotypes crossrecognizing SARS-CoV-2 and common cold coronavirus spike.

The V gene end was trimmed by 6 bases and the J gene end by 2 bases; junction bases not matched to a gene: 7. Germline CDR1 and CDR2: MDHEN and SYDVKM. The CDR3 runs to 15 residues. The TCR comes from an adult with COVID-19. The source material was naive CD4+ T cells from PBMCs, cultured in vitro. Noted subset: naive CD4+ T cells isolated by negative enrichment. The V gene is TRBV28, the J gene TRBJ2-7; 10 bases match TRBD1. The CDR3 sequence: CASSPSGTGAYEQYF. CDR3 DNA: TGTGCCAGCAGCCCCAGCGGGACAGGGGCCTACGAGCAGTACTTC.